Listed here are 18 T cell receptor beta chains from one sample, sequenced in a study of T cell responses to AZD1222 COVID-19 vaccine. Using immunoSEQ multiplex PCR, the repertoire was profiled, and TCRdb retains in-frame clones only, with some absent. The profile shows more than 150,000 clones, over 90% of them singletons. The source was peripheral blood, collected 28 days after the second AZD1222 dose. The receptors here all came from an adult who received the AZD1222 COVID-19 vaccine.

The CDR3 loop reads CASSQTGMRNEQFF. The CDR3 nucleotides read TGTGCCAGTAGTCAAACAGGGATGCGCAATGAGCAGTTCTTC. The chain links TRBV19 to TRBJ2-1, with D tentatively TRBD1 (6 bases). CDR3 size: 14 residues. The V gene lost 5 bases and the J gene lost 6 bases, with 14 bases spanning the gap. CDR1 is LNHDA, CDR2 SQIVND, per germline (reference sequence).

The chain links TRBV7-9 to TRBJ2-3; 14 nucleotides match TRBD2. With V trimmed by 3 bases and J by 1 base, 3 bases remained unmatched. This CDR3 has 17 amino acids. From germline, CDR1 is SEHNR and CDR2 FQNEAQ (reference sequence). CDR3 DNA sequence: TGTGCCAGCAGCTTTTCGGGACTAGCGGGGGGCACAGATACGCAGTATTTT. This gives the protein CASSFSGLAGGTDTQYF. The full variable domain, in which reference TRBV7-9 and TRBJ2-3 provide the parts outside the CDR3, is DTGVSQNPRHKITKRGQNVTFRCDPISEHNRLYWYRQTLGQGPEFLTYFQNEAQLEKSRLLSDRFSAERPKGSFSTLEIQRTEQGDSAMYLCASSFSGLAGGTDTQYFGPGTRLTVL.

V gene TRBV7-2 combines with J gene TRBJ1-2, with 8 positions matching TRBD1. Looked up from germline, CDR1 is SGHTA and CDR2 is FQGNSA. The CDR3 length is 15 residues. After removal of 8 bases from V and 4 bases from J, the junction contained 12 bases not matched to a gene. The CDR3 DNA reads as TGTGCCAGCTTTAGTAGGACAGGGTCTACCTATGGCTACACCTTC. The encoded protein is CASFSRTGSTYGYTF.

A single count supports this clone. The CDR3 DNA reads TGTGCCAGCTGCCCGGACAGGGGTAATGAAAAACTGTTTTTT. Translated: CASCPDRGNEKLFF. The rearrangement links TRBV2 to TRBJ1-4, with TRBD1 matching over 9 bases. V trimming: 8 bases; J trimming: 4 bases; junction bases outside the gene matches: 5. Germline CDR1 and CDR2: SNHLY and FYNNEI. The CDR3 runs to 14 residues. The variable domain in full, with the rest retrieved from reference TRBV2 and TRBJ1-4, is EPEVTQTPSHQVTQMGQEVILRCVPISNHLYFYWYRQILGQKVEFLVSFYNNEISEKSEIFDDQFSVERPDGSNFTLKIRSTKLEDSAMYFCASCPDRGNEKLFFGSGTQLSVL.

The genes are TRBV25-1 and TRBJ2-1; 8 bases match TRBD1. J gave up 0 bases and V 2 bases, and 6 bases lay outside the gene matches. Germline CDR1 MGHDK, CDR2 SYGVNS. The CDR3 has 17 amino acids. The DNA of the CDR3 is TGTGCCAGCAGTGAAGGGACAGGTTTAAGCTCCTACAATGAGCAGTTCTTC. It translates to CASSEGTGLSSYNEQFF.

V usage is TRBV29-1 and J usage is TRBJ2-7; 7 nucleotides line up with TRBD2. This CDR3 is 14 amino acids long. Germline CDR1 SQVTM, CDR2 ANQGSEA. Trimming at V came to 3 bases and at J to 3 bases, leaving 8 bases not matched to a gene. The CDR3, as DNA: TGCAGCGTTGAGGGGGGAGGGTCGCGCTACGAGCAGTACTTC. It codes for CSVEGGGSRYEQYF.

V gene TRBV12-3 or TRBV12-4 combines with J gene TRBJ2-7; TRBD1 aligns across 7 bases. The junction had 3 bases not matched to a gene; V was cut back by 3 bases and J by 4 bases. The CDR3 runs 13 residues. CDR3 amino acids: CASSLTGSYEQYF. The CDR3 DNA follows: TGTGCCAGCAGTTTGACAGGGTCGTACGAGCAGTACTTC.

The V and J genes are TRBV4-1 and TRBJ1-5; TRBD1 might be the D (6 bases). V was trimmed by 0 bases and J by 0 bases, leaving 15 bases between them. Germline V gene lookup returns CDR1 MGHRA and CDR2 YSYEKL. CDR3 size: 18 residues. The DNA for the CDR3 is TGCGCCAGCAGCCAAGAAACGAAGGGGGGCAATAGCAATCAGCCCCAGCATTTT. It specifies CASSQETKGGNSNQPQHF.

This chain connects TRBV29-1 to TRBJ2-7; the D gene could be TRBD1 or TRBD2 (7 bases each). Germline V gene sequence: CDR1 SQVTM, CDR2 ANQGSEA. V dropped 5 bases and J dropped 7 bases, with 21 bases sitting between them. The CDR3 is 14 amino acids. CDR3 DNA sequence: TGCAGCGTTCGGGGGGACAGTCCTTTTGGGGAGCAGTACTTC. Translation: CSVRGDSPFGEQYF.

The chain joins TRBV6-5 to TRBJ2-7, with D perhaps matching TRBD2 (5 bases). The V and J ends lost 6 bases and 0 bases respectively, with 9 bases between them. Germline V gene lookup returns CDR1 MNHEY and CDR2 SVGAGI. The CDR3 runs 13 residues. CDR3 in DNA: TGTGCCAGCAGGCCGGGGAGCTCCTACGAGCAGTACTTC. It yields the protein CASRPGSSYEQYF.

This chain's CDR3 is CASSTLTNEKLFF. CDR3 nucleotides: TGTGCCAGTAGTACCCTAACTAATGAAAAACTGTTTTTT. The chain is built from TRBV19 and TRBJ1-4; D is undetermined. The CDR3 is 13 amino acids. V was pared by 4 bases and J by 1 base, with 4 bases between. Germline assignment: CDR1 LNHDA and CDR2 SQIVND (reference sequence).

The chain links TRBV6-5 to TRBJ1-6; possible D gene TRBD1, 6 bases. The V and J ends lost 0 bases and 9 bases respectively, with 12 bases between them. Germline V lookup: CDR1 MNHEY, CDR2 SVGAGI. The CDR3 is 15 residues long. The CDR3 DNA sequence: TGTGCCAGCAGTTACTCGACAGGCGGGAGTTCACCCCTCCACTTT. This gives the protein CASSYSTGGSSPLHF.

This rearrangement joins TRBV6-5 to TRBJ2-7, with D possibly TRBD2 on 6 matching bases. This CDR3 is 15 amino acids long. V lost 6 bases, J lost 4 bases, and 19 bases lay in between. Germline V lookup: CDR1 MNHEY, CDR2 SVGAGI. CDR3 DNA: TGTGCCAGCAGACGCTCCGGGACTTTTAATTACGAGCAGTACTTC. Its protein is CASRRSGTFNYEQYF.

The chain links TRBV7-3 to TRBJ1-3, with a weak D call TRBD1 (5 bases). The CDR3 sequence is 17 residues long. Germline loops: CDR1 SGHTA, CDR2 FQGTGA. Trimming stripped 2 bases from V and 3 bases from J, with 17 bases between. This chain's CDR3 is CASSLGGTGLLGNTIYF. The CDR3 nucleotides read TGTGCCAGCAGCTTAGGGGGTACAGGCTTGCTTGGAAACACCATATATTTT. The whole variable domain, filled in from reference TRBV7-3 and TRBJ1-3, reads GAGVSQTPSNKVTEKGKYVELRCDPISGHTALYWYRQSLGQGPEFLIYFQGTGAADDSGLPNDRFFAVRPEGSVSTLKIQRTERGDSAVYLCASSLGGTGLLGNTIYFGEGSWLTVV.

The chain joins TRBV5-1 to TRBJ1-3; a weak D match, TRBD1 (5 bases). Germline CDR1 and CDR2: SGHRS and YFSETQ. The CDR3 has 14 amino acids. Between the trimmed V and J ends, which lost 2 bases and 2 bases, there was a span of 8 bases. Written as DNA, the CDR3 is TGCGCCAGCAGCTTCTCAGGGACTGGAAACACCATATATTTT. Translating it yields CASSFSGTGNTIYF.

V gene TRBV6-6 combines with J gene TRBJ1-5, with 9 bases lining up with TRBD1. V lost 5 bases to trimming and J lost 0 bases; unmatched junction nucleotides: 11. This CDR3 is built from 18 residues. Per germline, CDR1 MNHNY and CDR2 SVGAGI (reference sequence). CDR3 bases: TGTGCCAGCAGTCAAAGGACAGGGGCCCACCCTAGCAATCAGCCCCAGCATTTT. It codes for CASSQRTGAHPSNQPQHF.

V and J are TRBV15 and TRBJ2-4; TRBD2 might be the D (7 bases). Germline V gene lookup returns CDR1 LNHNV and CDR2 YYDKDF (reference sequence). Trimming left V 3 bases short and J 8 bases short, with 14 bases between. This CDR3 spans 14 amino acids. CDR3 bases: TGTGCCACCAGCAGCGGCAGGGAGGGGGACATTCAGTACTTC. Encoded protein: CATSSGREGDIQYF.

This chain links TRBV7-2 with TRBJ1-1; D not resolved. The V end was cut by 5 bases, the J end by 6 bases, with 7 bases between. Germline assignment: CDR1 SGHTA and CDR2 FQGNSA. This CDR3 comprises 11 residues. As DNA, the CDR3 is TGTGCCAGCAGCCCTCTGTCTGAAGCTTTCTTT. Residues: CASSPLSEAFF. The full variable domain, completed using reference TRBV7-2 and TRBJ1-1, is GAGVSQSPSNKVTEKGKDVELRCDPISGHTALYWYRQSLGQGLEFLIYFQGNSAPDKSGLPSDRFSAERTGGSVSTLTIQRTQQEDSAVYLCASSPLSEAFFGQGTRLTVV.